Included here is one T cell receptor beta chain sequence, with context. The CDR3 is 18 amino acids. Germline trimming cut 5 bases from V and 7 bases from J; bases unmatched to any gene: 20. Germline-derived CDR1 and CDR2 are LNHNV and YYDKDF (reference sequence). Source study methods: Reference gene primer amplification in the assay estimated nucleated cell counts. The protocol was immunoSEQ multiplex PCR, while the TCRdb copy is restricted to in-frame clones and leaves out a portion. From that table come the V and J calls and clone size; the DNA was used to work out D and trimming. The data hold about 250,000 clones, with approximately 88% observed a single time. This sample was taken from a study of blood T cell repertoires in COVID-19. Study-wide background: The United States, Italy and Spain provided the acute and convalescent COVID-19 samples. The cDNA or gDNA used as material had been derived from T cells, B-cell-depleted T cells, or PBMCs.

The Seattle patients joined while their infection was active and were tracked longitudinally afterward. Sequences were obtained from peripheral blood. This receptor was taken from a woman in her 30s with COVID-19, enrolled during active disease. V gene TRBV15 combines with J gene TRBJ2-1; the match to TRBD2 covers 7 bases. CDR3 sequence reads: CATSGNKGGGRSLNEQFF. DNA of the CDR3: TGTGCCACCAGCGGAAATAAAGGAGGCGGGAGAAGCCTAAATGAGCAGTTCTTC.